This T cell receptor beta chain was captured by sequencing in a study of cytomegalovirus exposure and HLA in healthy donors (dated by TCRdb to between 2016 and 2019). Study-level background: An earlier analysis of under 600 of the donors reported roughly 270 Gb of sequence data and 120 million or so unique TCR beta sequences from approximately 180 million T cells. An earlier analysis of about 620 of the donors applied high-throughput TCR beta sequencing to assess whether each TCR beta V gene segment acted as functional or pseudogenic. Approximately 310 gigabases of sequencing data and 70 million to 100 million unique TCR sequences were included in an early release covering several hundred HLA-typed donors. In addition to the first cohort of 500 to 850 subjects, a separate validation cohort of 120 different subjects was used. The study profiled the T cell repertoires of about 720 subjects by immunosequencing and related them to cytomegalovirus serostatus. Typing coverage differed by locus: A, B, C, DRB1 and DQB1 were typed in about 629-640 donors, DQA1 in 500 to 550, DPA1 in 600 to 610, and DPB1 in around 440. A later genetic analysis used genome-wide SNP genotypes for about 65% of the roughly 700 donors, treating that subset as a discovery cohort. Because of strong linkage in the cohort, a handful of DR-DQ haplotypes were treated as single units for association and clustering. Of the 398 genotyped donors, approximately 83% fell in the genetic ancestry cluster associated with self-reported Caucasian donors. Class I and class II HLA loci were covered by the typing at four-digit resolution. Alongside the repertoire data, information on donor age, sex, ethnicity and CMV serostatus was compiled. Among around 400 genotyped donors of the cohort, an average of around 220,000 unique TCR beta nucleotide sequences was sequenced per donor, of which 15% to 20% were non-productive. The aim of the study was to test whether cataloging public T cell receptors could identify signatures of past pathogen exposure. All discovery cohort repertoires had been generated on a single sequencing platform. In a later analysis, previously published TCR beta repertoires from 666 donors were re-analyzed and high-resolution HLA genotyping was added so that TCR occurrence patterns could be studied. Rather than using new phenotypic data, the later analysis identified candidate immune exposures from TCR beta sequences and from how often those sequences occurred across donors. High-throughput TCR immunosequencing, statistical association of individual TCRs with disease status, and machine learning were combined to predict cytomegalovirus infection status.

Findings and caveats that apply to the study as a whole: Only TCR beta chains were sequenced in this cohort, and the absence of alpha or paired-chain data limited detectable features. The classifier was reported to diagnose cytomegalovirus status with high specificity and sensitivity in both the original and validation cohorts. According to a later analysis, parvovirus B19, influenza, CMV and Epstein-Barr virus appeared linked to several top co-occurrence clusters. A further reported finding was that TCR beta sequences accurately predicted the HLA-A and HLA-B alleles for most subjects in the first cohort. A few of the identified cytomegalovirus-associated TCR beta chains were confirmed in vitro to be specific for cytomegalovirus antigens. A later analysis found that most CMV-associated TCR beta chains appeared HLA-restricted, with HLA associations seemingly driven largely by CMV exposure. An earlier analysis of around 500 of the donors showed that most TCR beta V segments appeared in productive rearrangements either about 87% or about 30% of the time, which broadly matched IMGT annotations. A later genetic analysis associated a missense DCLRE1C variant with V-gene and J-gene trimming of TCR beta chains, and an independent cohort replicated the association. The authors suggested that the approach could potentially be extended to other disease states and immunological phenotypes. Linkage disequilibrium might explain the correlated functional status among segregating V segments, but an unknown experimental factor could not be ruled out. The earlier analysis of 587 of the donors excluded about 16 rarely observed V segments, including chromosome 9 orphons, because counts were too low. A total of fewer than 200 TCR beta chains were listed by the study as associated with cytomegalovirus. A later analysis found that HLA-associated TCR beta chains were more clonally expanded and had lower generation probabilities than equally common non-associated chains. In a later analysis, TCR association rates were found to vary across HLA loci, with the most associated TCRs seen for DRB1 alleles and the fewest for HLA-C alleles. Presence/absence analyses assumed roughly uniform sequencing depth across donors, an assumption that may not hold. At a false discovery rate of 0.05, a later analysis linked under 20,000 TCR beta sequences to specific HLA alleles. A cluster of highly shared sequence variants was judged likely to be a technical artifact of the sequencing pipeline. Some IMGT-functional V segments, including TRBV6-2 and TRBV6-3, could not be told apart with the 87-base-pair reads, so those segments were excluded. According to a later genetic analysis, donors in an Asian-associated ancestry cluster had fewer N-insertions in productive TCRs than the roughly 660-donor mean. When HLA alleles, especially DR and DQ, strongly co-occurred, attributing TCR associations to individual alleles was difficult. Because some donors lacked HLA typing at each locus, the association tests relied only on the typed subset. For the cohort, immune exposure information was limited to CMV serostatus. Across donors, most TCR sequences were observed very rarely, whereas some public TCRs were present in many individuals.

Libraries were constructed by the immunoSEQ multiplex PCR assay. A mixture of 60 forward primers for TCR Vbeta segments and 13 reverse primers for TCR Jbeta segments was used in the multiplex PCR. A multiplex PCR assay on genomic DNA amplified the CDR3 region of rearranged TCR beta genes. On the Illumina HiSeq System, the amplified TCR beta libraries were sequenced as 87-base-pair reads. The paper's data handling went like this. A later analysis tallied roughly 78 million unique TCR beta chains across the approximately 670 repertoires, and 10 million to 11 million of those chains were shared by two or more donors. Raw reads were error-corrected and collapsed into unique sequences by a nearest-neighbor algorithm in which closely related sequences were merged to remove PCR and sequencing errors. CDR3 sequences were aligned to IMGT reference sequences to assign V, D and J gene segments. Each retained sequence needed at least a six-nucleotide match to both a V gene segment and a J gene segment. Rearrangements were classified as productive when the CDR3 lacked stop codons and remained in frame with V and J, and all other rearrangements were classified as non-productive. CDR3 was defined according to IMGT convention as the region running from the second conserved V-encoded cysteine to the conserved J-encoded phenylalanine. In an earlier analysis of roughly 580 of the donors, sequences lacking an unambiguous match to a single V gene segment were excluded. In an earlier analysis of several hundred of the donors, a V segment was called functional when productive rearrangements were above 56.7%, and segregating when the standard deviation between donors exceeded 5%. A statistical classification framework was developed to diagnose cytomegalovirus status using the catalog of TCR beta chain sequences. V and J gene assignment, in a later analysis, came from comparing TCR nucleotide sequences with IMGT/GENE-DB human TR gene sequences. Using the TCRdist pipeline, a later analysis assigned CDR3 sequences along with most-parsimonious VDJ recombination scenarios. In a later analysis, each TCR beta chain was defined by its CDR3 amino acid sequence together with its V-gene family, and reads lacking a unique V-gene family were excluded. As a way to deal with suspected cross-contamination and a sequencing artifact, a later analysis dropped nearly 600 nucleotide sequences that were highly shared and had low generation probability. A later analysis calculated a clonal expansion index for each public chain from normalized within-repertoire ranks of inferred template counts. A later analysis computed generation probabilities with a VDJ recombination model fitted to out-of-frame rearrangements, and checked the results against IGoR. In a later analysis, hypergeometric tests were used to score TCR-TCR, TCR-HLA and TCR-CMV co-occurrence, with a repertoire-size bias correction applied to TCR pairs. False discovery rates were estimated in a later analysis by permuting HLA or CMV assignments 20 times. A later analysis grouped co-occurring TCRs with DBSCAN, adding TCRdist sequence similarity when clustering within HLA-allele-positive subsets. For co-occurrence clustering, repertoires with fewer than 30,000 or more than 120,000 public chains were excluded, along with five repertoires with anomalous nucleotide sharing. In TCRdb, the immuneACCESS table is reduced to in-frame sequences with V and J assigned. These tables do not hold every clone; where another copy was compared, an unresolved V gene accounts for under half, and the others remain unexplained. V, J and clone size derive from that table, while D and trimming were established from the DNA sequence. Here the sample has under 200,000 clones; around 77% occur a single time. The top ten constitute less than 2% of the sample.

This clone came up once. The target of this receptor is not known. Nothing much larger sits one base from this clone, and base qualities are not available. The cohort comprised 550 to 700 healthy bone marrow donors. At the time of sampling, every cohort member was nominally healthy, though immune exposures that went unrecorded were likely present. The donor was CMV seronegative and belonged to the group of under 400 seronegative cohort members. A peripheral blood sample was collected from each donor, and TCR beta sequencing was performed on peripheral blood mononuclear cells. Genomic DNA extraction from the blood cell samples was performed with the Qiagen DNeasy Blood Extraction Kit. Unmatched junction bases come to 2, with V trimmed by 2 bases and J by 4 bases. The CDR3 covers 15 residues, taking in both the cysteine and the phenylalanine. Of the read, only the CDR3 DNA is kept; its 45 bases are in frame from base 1. The germline V gene encodes CDR1 MGHRA and CDR2 YSYEKL.

The sequence links TRBV4-1 to TRBJ1-5; the central 10 bases match TRBD1. The sequencing sample was made of PBMCs. The receptor was isolated from a man between 35 and 55 years old in good health and CMV-seronegative. The bases are TGCGCCAGCAGCCAACCGGGACAGGGGAATCAGCCCCAGCATTTT. It codes for CASSQPGQGNQPQHF.